Following are 9 T cell receptor beta chains from one sample sequenced in a study of OX40 agonist ivuxolimab in advanced cancers. The table came from immunoSEQ multiplex PCR; TCRdb's copy has only in-frame clones and leaves some out. The sample has some 66,000 clones, around 73% seen once; the top ten hold 1.6%. Material: CD4+ or CD8+ T cells sorted from blood, obtained in a trial of the OX40 agonist ivuxolimab. The receptors shown here come from an adult with an advanced solid tumor such as melanoma, head and neck, liver or kidney cancer.

The chain carries TRBV6-6 and TRBJ2-3; D is ambiguous. Germline V gives CDR1 MNHNY, CDR2 SVGAGI (reference sequence). V lost 2 bases and J lost 3, with 9 bases in between. The CDR3 runs to 14 residues. CDR3 bases: TGTGCCAGCAGTTACATGAGTTATACAGATACGCAGTATTTT. Encoded protein: CASSYMSYTDTQYF.

The rearrangement joins TRBV4-2 to TRBJ1-5; D is unclear. This CDR3 region has 13 residues. V was clipped by 0 bases and J by 0 bases, with 0 bases between them. Germline V gene data show CDR1 as LGHNA and CDR2 as YNFKEQ. The CDR3 sequence: CASSQDSNQPQHF. The DNA of the CDR3 is TGTGCCAGCAGCCAAGATAGCAATCAGCCCCAGCATTTT.

This chain connects TRBV6-6 to TRBJ1-4; 10 nucleotides match TRBD1. This CDR3 has 15 residues. The germline gives CDR1 MNHNY, CDR2 SVGAGI (reference sequence). V lost 3 bases to trimming and J lost 5 bases; unmatched junction nucleotides: 3. CDR3 region: CASSYDRGRNEKLFF. For the CDR3, the DNA is TGTGCCAGCAGTTATGACAGGGGGCGCAATGAAAAACTGTTTTTT.

This chain uses TRBV19 with TRBJ2-5, with TRBD1 as a possible D gene (5 bases). CDR1 and CDR2 from the germline V gene are LNHDA and SQIVND (reference sequence). There are 19 residues in the CDR3. The V and J ends lost 8 bases and 4 bases respectively, with 32 bases between them. DNA of the CDR3: TGTGCCAGTTCCCAGGGCGACAGTCGCACATTTTTCGGTTCAGAGACCCAGTACTTC. It is translated as CASSQGDSRTFFGSETQYF.

V gene TRBV7-8 combines with J gene TRBJ1-2, with a tentative D call TRBD1 (6 bases). V lost 4 bases and J 0 bases, leaving 18 bases between the germline ends. This CDR3 comprises 17 residues. Germline assignment: CDR1 SGHVS and CDR2 FQNEAQ. This chain's CDR3 is CASSSPDRTGTNYGYTF. Written as DNA, the CDR3 is TGTGCCAGCAGCTCACCTGACAGGACTGGGACTAACTATGGCTACACCTTC.

The chain is built from TRBV19 and TRBJ1-2; 8 bases are a match to TRBD1. This CDR3 is 15 amino acids long. V dropped 3 bases and J dropped 2; count of bases not matched to a gene: 5. Germline lookup yields CDR1 LNHDA and CDR2 SQIVND (reference sequence). The CDR3 here is CASSIPTGANYGYTF. DNA of the CDR3: TGTGCCAGTAGTATCCCGACAGGGGCAAACTATGGCTACACCTTC.

The genes are TRBV5-1 and TRBJ2-5, with D possibly being TRBD1 (6 bases). Germline assignment: CDR1 SGHRS and CDR2 YFSETQ. With 4 bases removed from V and 5 bases from J, the gap between germline ends came to 15 bases. The CDR3 covers 14 residues. This CDR3 reads CASSGGQLTETQYF. The CDR3 nucleotides are TGCGCCAGCAGCGGAGGACAGTTGACCGAGACCCAGTACTTC.

In its sample, this clone was seen a few times. The chain joins TRBV2 to TRBJ1-5; a possible D gene is TRBD1 (5 bases). The length of the CDR3 is 13 residues. Trimming left V 7 bases short and J 6 bases short, with 13 bases between. Germline CDR1 reads SNHLY; CDR2 reads FYNNEI. In nucleotides, the CDR3 is TGTGCCAGCAAGCCTGGGACCTCTCAGCCCCAGCATTTT. This sequence encodes CASKPGTSQPQHF.

This clone was detected only once. The chain links TRBV5-1 to TRBJ2-6, with D hard to call. CDR1 and CDR2 (germline): SGHRS, YFSETQ. The CDR3 runs to 15 residues. Trimming removed 2 bases from V and 0 bases from J, with 6 bases in between. The chain's CDR3 is CASSFFSSGANVLTF. As DNA, the CDR3 is TGCGCCAGCAGCTTTTTTAGCTCTGGGGCCAACGTCCTGACTTTC.